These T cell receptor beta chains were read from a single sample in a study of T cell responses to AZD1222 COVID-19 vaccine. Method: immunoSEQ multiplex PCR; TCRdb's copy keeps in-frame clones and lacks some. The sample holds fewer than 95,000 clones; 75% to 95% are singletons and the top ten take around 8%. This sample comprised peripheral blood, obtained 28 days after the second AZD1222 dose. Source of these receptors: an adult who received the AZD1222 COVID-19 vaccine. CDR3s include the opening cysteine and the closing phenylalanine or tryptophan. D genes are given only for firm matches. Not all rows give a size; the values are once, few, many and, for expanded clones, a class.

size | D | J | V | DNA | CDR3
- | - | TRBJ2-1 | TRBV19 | TGTGCCAGTAGGGCGCGGAGCTCCTACAATGAGCAGTTCTTC | CASRARSSYNEQFF
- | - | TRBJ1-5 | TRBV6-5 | TGTGCCAGCAGTTTGCGTACCGGGGAAAACCAGCCCCAGCATTTT | CASSLRTGENQPQHF
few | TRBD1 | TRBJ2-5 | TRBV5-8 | TGTGCCAGCAGCTTTGGGACAGCGCGAGGAGAGACCCAGTACTTC | CASSFGTARGETQYF
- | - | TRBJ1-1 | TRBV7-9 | TGTGCCAGCAGCTTGTGGCAGAACACTGAAGCTTTCTTT | CASSLWQNTEAFF
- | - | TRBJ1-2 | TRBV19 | TGTGCCAGTAGTATAGATCGGGAGTACTATGGCTACACCTTC | CASSIDREYYGYTF
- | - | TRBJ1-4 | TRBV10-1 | TGCGCCAGCAGTGGGGGAACTAATGAAAAACTGTTTTTT | CASSGGTNEKLFF
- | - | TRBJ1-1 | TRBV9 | TGTGCCAGCAGCGTAGGGGTCACTCACTTGAACACTGAAGCTTTCTTT | CASSVGVTHLNTEAFF
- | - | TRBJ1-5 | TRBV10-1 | TGCGCCAAAAGAGGGGACGGTAGCAATCAGCCCCAGCATTTT | CAKRGDGSNQPQHF
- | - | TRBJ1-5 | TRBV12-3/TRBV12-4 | TGTGCCAGCAGTTCGGACAGAAATCAGCCCCAGCATTTT | CASSSDRNQPQHF
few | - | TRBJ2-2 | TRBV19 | TGTGCCAGTAGTATTAACTGGGCCGGGGAGCTGTTTTTT | CASSINWAGELFF
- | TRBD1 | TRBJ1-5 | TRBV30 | TGTGCCTGGAGTGCCGGGACAGGGGGTGTCAATCAGCCCCAGCATTTT | CAWSAGTGGVNQPQHF
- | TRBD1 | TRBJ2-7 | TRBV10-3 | TGTGCCATCAGGCCCGGGACAGGGTCTGGCGAGCAGTACTTC | CAIRPGTGSGEQYF
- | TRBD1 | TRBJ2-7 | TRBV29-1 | TGCAGCGTTGGAAAGGGACAGGGCTACGAGCAGTACTTC | CSVGKGQGYEQYF
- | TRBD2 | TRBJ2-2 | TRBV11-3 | TGTGCCAGCAGCCCGGGACTAGGAATCGGGGAGCTGTTTTTT | CASSPGLGIGELFF
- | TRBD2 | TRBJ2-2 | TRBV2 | TGTGCCAGCAAGACGGCTAGCGGGATGGGGGGGGAGCTGTTTTTT | CASKTASGMGGELFF
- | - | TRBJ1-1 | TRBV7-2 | TGTGCCAGCAGCCCTTACGCGAACGCTGAAGCTTTCTTT | CASSPYANAEAFF
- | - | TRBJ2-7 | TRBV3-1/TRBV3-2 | TGTGCCAGCAGCCAAGAAGGAATAGACGAGCAGTACTTC | CASSQEGIDEQYF
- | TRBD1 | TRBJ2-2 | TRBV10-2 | TGCGCCAGCAGTGAGTCGGGACAGGCGTCCGGGGAGCTGTTTTTT | CASSESGQASGELFF
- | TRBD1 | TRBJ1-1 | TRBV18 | TGTGCCAGCTCACCAAGAAGGACAGGGGACGGCACTGAAGCTTTCTTT | CASSPRRTGDGTEAFF
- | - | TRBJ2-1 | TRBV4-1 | TGCGCCAGCAGCCCCCTCCCGGGTGGGACTCGGTACAATGAGCAGTTCTTC | CASSPLPGGTRYNEQFF